This TCR beta chain is from a study of shared clonotypes between healthy human individuals. Execution of the assay was at deep level. Using ten immunoSEQ deep assay plates, investigators sequenced unsorted PBMC DNA. Sequenced by immunoSEQ multiplex PCR; TCRdb stores in-frame clones only, minus some. The data hold roughly 500,000 clones, with 60% to 80% observed a single time. CDR1 is MNHNS, CDR2 SASEGT, per germline. The CDR3 is made up of 14 amino acids. V was clipped by 6 bases and J by 4 bases, with 16 bases between them. This TCR was sampled from a woman aged 40 to 50 in good health. Some clones in this sample may be carry-over from other donors' samples. The chain couples TRBV6-1 to TRBJ2-7, with D perhaps assigned TRBD1 or TRBD2 (5 bases each). Material: PBMCs. The CDR3 DNA reads as TGTGCCAGCAGCCCCGGGACGACCCCTTACGAGCAGTACTTC. Residues: CASSPGTTPYEQYF.